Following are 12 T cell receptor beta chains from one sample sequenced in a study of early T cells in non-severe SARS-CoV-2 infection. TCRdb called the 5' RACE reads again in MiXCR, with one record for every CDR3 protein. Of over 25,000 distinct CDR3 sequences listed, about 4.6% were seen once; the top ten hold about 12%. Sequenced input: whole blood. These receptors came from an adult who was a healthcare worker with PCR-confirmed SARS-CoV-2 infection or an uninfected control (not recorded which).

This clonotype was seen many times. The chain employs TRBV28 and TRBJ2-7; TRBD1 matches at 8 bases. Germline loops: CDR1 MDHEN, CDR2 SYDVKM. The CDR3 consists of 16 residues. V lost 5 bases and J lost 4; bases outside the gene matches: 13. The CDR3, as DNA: TGTGCCAGCAGTCCACCCCAGCGCAGGGGGCGGTACGAGCAGTACTTC. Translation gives CASSPPQRRGRYEQYF.

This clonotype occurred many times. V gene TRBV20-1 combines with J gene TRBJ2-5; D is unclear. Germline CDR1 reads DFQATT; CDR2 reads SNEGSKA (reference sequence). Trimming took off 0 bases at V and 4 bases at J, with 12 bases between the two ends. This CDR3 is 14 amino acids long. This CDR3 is CSARDIRSSETQYF. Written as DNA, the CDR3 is TGCAGTGCTAGAGATATAAGAAGTTCAGAGACCCAGTACTTC.

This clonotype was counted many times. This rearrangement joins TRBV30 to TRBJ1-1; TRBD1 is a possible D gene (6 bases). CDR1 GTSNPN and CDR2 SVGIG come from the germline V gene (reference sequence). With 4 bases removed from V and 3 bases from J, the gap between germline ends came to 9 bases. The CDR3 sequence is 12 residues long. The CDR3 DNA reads TGTGCCTGGACCACAGGGTACACTGAAGCTTTCTTT. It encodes CAWTTGYTEAFF.

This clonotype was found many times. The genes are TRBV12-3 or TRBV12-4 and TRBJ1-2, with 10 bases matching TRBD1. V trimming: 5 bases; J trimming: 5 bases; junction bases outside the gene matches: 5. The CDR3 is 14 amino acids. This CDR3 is CASSPTGGGYGYTF. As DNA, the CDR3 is TGTGCCAGCAGTCCGACAGGGGGCGGTTATGGCTACACCTTC.

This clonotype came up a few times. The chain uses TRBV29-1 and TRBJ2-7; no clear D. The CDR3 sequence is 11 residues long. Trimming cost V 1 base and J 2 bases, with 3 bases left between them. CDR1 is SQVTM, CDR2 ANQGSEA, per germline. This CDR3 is CSVEAAYEQYF. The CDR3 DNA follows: TGCAGCGTTGAAGCAGCCTACGAGCAGTACTTC.

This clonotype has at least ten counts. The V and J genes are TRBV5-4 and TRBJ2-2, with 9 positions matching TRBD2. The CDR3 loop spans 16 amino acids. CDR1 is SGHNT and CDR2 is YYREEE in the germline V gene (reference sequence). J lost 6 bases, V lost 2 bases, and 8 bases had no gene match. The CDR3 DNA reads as TGTGCCAGCAGCTTCAGCGGGGGGCTAGGGCCCGGGGAGCTGTTTTTT. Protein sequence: CASSFSGGLGPGELFF.

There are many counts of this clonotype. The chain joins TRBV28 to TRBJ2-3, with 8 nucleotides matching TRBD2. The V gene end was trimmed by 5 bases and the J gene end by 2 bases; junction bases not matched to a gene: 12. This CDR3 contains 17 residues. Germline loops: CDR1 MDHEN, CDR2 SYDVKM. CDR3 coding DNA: TGTGCCAGCAGTCCCCGAGGAAGCGGGGGTCTCACAGATACGCAGTATTTT. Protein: CASSPRGSGGLTDTQYF.

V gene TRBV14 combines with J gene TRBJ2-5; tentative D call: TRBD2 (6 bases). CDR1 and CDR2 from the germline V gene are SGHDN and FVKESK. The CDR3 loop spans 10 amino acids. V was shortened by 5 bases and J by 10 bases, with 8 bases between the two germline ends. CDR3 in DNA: TGTGCCAGCAGCTACGGGGGCCAGTACTTC. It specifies CASSYGGQYF.

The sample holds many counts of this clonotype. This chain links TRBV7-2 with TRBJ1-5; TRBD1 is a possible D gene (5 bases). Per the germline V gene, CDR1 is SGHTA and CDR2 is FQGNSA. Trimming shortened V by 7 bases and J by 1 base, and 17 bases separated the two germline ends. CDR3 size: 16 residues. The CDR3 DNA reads TGTGCCAGCACCCTATTCGGGGGAAGCAGCAATCAGCCCCAGCATTTT. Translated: CASTLFGGSSNQPQHF.

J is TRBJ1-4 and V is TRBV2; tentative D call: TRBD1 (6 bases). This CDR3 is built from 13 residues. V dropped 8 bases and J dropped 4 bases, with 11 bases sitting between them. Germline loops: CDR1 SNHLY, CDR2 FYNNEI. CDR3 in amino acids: CASAGGLNEKLFF. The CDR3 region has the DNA TGTGCCAGCGCGGGGGGGCTTAATGAAAAACTGTTTTTT. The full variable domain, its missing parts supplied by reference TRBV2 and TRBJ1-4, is EPEVTQTPSHQVTQMGQEVILRCVPISNHLYFYWYRQILGQKVEFLVSFYNNEISEKSEIFDDQFSVERPDGSNFTLKIRSTKLEDSAMYFCASAGGLNEKLFFGSGTQLSVL.

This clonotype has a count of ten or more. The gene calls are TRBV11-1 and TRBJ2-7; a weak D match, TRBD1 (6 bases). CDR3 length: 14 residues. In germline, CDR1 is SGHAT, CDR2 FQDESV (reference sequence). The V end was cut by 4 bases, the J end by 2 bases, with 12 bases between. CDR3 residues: CASSSQGRPYEQYF. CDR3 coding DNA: TGTGCCAGCAGCTCACAGGGCCGGCCCTACGAGCAGTACTTC.

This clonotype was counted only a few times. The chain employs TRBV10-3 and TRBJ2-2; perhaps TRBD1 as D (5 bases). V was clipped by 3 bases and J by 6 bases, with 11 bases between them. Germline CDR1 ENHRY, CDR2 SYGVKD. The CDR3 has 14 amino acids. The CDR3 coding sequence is TGTGCCATCAGTGATTTTCAAGGGGCCGGGGAGCTGTTTTTT. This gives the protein CAISDFQGAGELFF.